This T cell receptor (beta chain) was recovered during a study of control samples from healthy donors and cancer patients. The J segment lost 7 bases and the V segment lost 1 base, leaving 9 bases of the junction unmatched. Germline V CDR1 and CDR2: SEHNR, FQNEAQ (reference sequence). The CDR3 contains 15 residues. Sequencing used immunoSEQ multiplex PCR; TCRdb keeps in-frame clones, though not all of them. The sample consists of roughly 130,000 clones, 80% to 90% of them appearing once. Material: blood. The TCR comes from a woman aged 30 to 39 in good health. The chain carries TRBV7-9 and TRBJ2-7; 8 nucleotides match TRBD1. The CDR3, as DNA: TGTGCCAGCAGCTTAGGGAAGGACAGGGTGAGTGAGCAGTACTTC. This codes for CASSLGKDRVSEQYF.